The 16 T cell receptor beta chains below were found in one sample sequenced in a study of blood T cell repertoires in COVID-19. TCRdb's table, derived via immunoSEQ multiplex PCR, lists solely in-frame clones and lacks some. The repertoire holds 25,000 to 30,000 clones, with 65% to 85% as singletons. The sequenced material came from peripheral blood. These receptors all come from a woman aged 60-75 years with acute or convalescent COVID-19.

About this clone: At one end, the junction sequence differs from germline, possibly due to a read error. J is TRBJ1-2 and V is TRBV3-1 (or the pseudogene TRBV3-2), with D perhaps TRBD1 (6 bases). Germline V lookup: CDR1 LGHDT, CDR2 YNNKEL (reference sequence). This CDR3 is built from 13 residues. The CDR3 coding sequence is TGTGCCAGCAGCCAAGATTCCACAGGGAATGGGAGCTTC. Amino acids: CASSQDSTGNGSF.

The chain recombines TRBV2 with TRBJ1-5, with unresolved D. Germline V gene data show CDR1 as SNHLY and CDR2 as FYNNEI. Trimming took off 6 bases at V and 6 bases at J, with 9 bases between the two ends. The CDR3 has 12 amino acids. CDR3 residues: CASRGEGQPQHF. Here the CDR3 DNA reads TGTGCCAGCAGAGGTGAGGGTCAGCCCCAGCATTTT.

This rearrangement joins TRBV9 to TRBJ2-1; TRBD1 aligns across 8 bases. This CDR3 is 16 amino acids long. V was clipped by 0 bases and J by 7 bases; unmatched bases: 9. Per germline, CDR1 SGDLS and CDR2 YYNGEE. The CDR3 here is CASSVGGRGRGNEQFF. The CDR3 bases are TGTGCCAGCAGCGTAGGGGGCAGGGGGCGCGGAAATGAGCAGTTCTTC.

This chain uses TRBV3-1 (or the pseudogene TRBV3-2) with TRBJ1-4; D is uncertain. Germline-derived CDR1 and CDR2 are LGHDT and YNNKEL (reference sequence). V lost 1 base and J 0 bases, leaving 6 bases between the germline ends. The CDR3 loop spans 15 amino acids. The CDR3 sequence: CASSQAISTNEKLFF. CDR3 sequence (DNA): TGTGCCAGCAGCCAAGCCATTTCAACTAATGAAAAACTGTTTTTT.

The DNA of the CDR3 is TGCGCCAGTAAACCTACCGATATGAACACTGAAGCTTTCTTT. Its translation: CASKPTDMNTEAFF. The chain combines TRBV10-2 with TRBJ1-1; D is undetermined. The CDR3 consists of 14 residues. Germline loops: CDR1 WSHSY, CDR2 SAAADI. V was clipped by 9 bases and J by 0 bases, with 14 bases between them.

This clone was counted a few times. The CDR3, as DNA: TGTGCCACCAGTAGCCGGACTAGCGGGCCGCGGGCAGATACGCAGTATTTT. This encodes CATSSRTSGPRADTQYF. The gene calls are TRBV24-1 and TRBJ2-3, with 11 bases that match TRBD2. J lost 4 bases, V lost 6 bases, and 11 bases had no gene match. Germline loops: CDR1 KGHDR, CDR2 SFDVKD. The CDR3 covers 17 residues.

This chain connects TRBV2 to TRBJ1-2; D unresolved. V lost 11 bases and J 11 bases, leaving 21 bases between the germline ends. The germline V gene has CDR1 SNHLY and CDR2 FYNNEI. The CDR3 consists of 12 residues. The CDR3 DNA reads as TGTGCCGCGGGTGGAGACGAAGGAGGGTACACCTTC. Translation: CAAGGDEGGYTF. Supplemented by reference TRBV2 and TRBJ1-2, the full variable domain reads EPEVTQTPSHQVTQMGQEVILRCVPISNHLYFYWYRQILGQKVEFLVSFYNNEISEKSEIFDDQFSVERPDGSNFTLKIRSTKLEDSAMYFCAAGGDEGGYTFGSGTRLTVV.

This chain joins TRBV19 and TRBJ1-2; TRBD1 aligns across 9 bases. CDR3 size: 15 residues. Germline CDR1 is LNHDA and CDR2 is SQIVND (reference sequence). V lost 6 bases, J lost 4 bases, and 9 bases stayed unmatched. CDR3 residues: CASSPGTGPLYGYTF. For the CDR3, the DNA is TGTGCCAGTAGCCCGGGGACAGGGCCACTCTATGGCTACACCTTC. Complete variable domain (other parts from reference TRBV19 and TRBJ1-2): DGGITQSPKYLFRKEGQNVTLSCEQNLNHDAMYWYRQDPGQGLRLIYYSQIVNDFQKGDIAEGYSVSREKKESFPLTVTSAQKNPTAFYLCASSPGTGPLYGYTFGSGTRLTVV.

The V and J genes are TRBV5-6 and TRBJ1-1; 7 nucleotides agree with TRBD1. The junction had 0 bases not matched to a gene; V was cut back by 3 bases and J by 1 base. CDR3 length: 13 residues. CDR1 and CDR2 (germline): SGHDT, YYEEEE. CDR3 coding DNA: TGTGCCAGCAGCTACAGGGGGAACACTGAAGCTTTCTTT. Translating gives CASSYRGNTEAFF.

The chain combines TRBV30 with TRBJ1-1; possibly TRBD1 for D (5 bases). The germline V gene encodes CDR1 GTSNPN and CDR2 SVGIG (reference sequence). The CDR3 contains 14 residues. V was cut by 5 bases and J by 1 base, with 14 bases left in between. The CDR3 bases are TGTGCCTGGGGGGGGAGCGGCCGGAACACTGAAGCTTTCTTT. Translating gives CAWGGSGRNTEAFF.

The chain uses TRBV6-5 and TRBJ2-5; D not resolved. CDR1 and CDR2 (germline): MNHEY, SVGAGI. V was pared by 6 bases and J by 10 bases, with 12 bases between. This CDR3 is 11 amino acids long. CDR3 nucleotide sequence: TGTGCCAGCAGGTTCCCGCCGGGCCAGTACTTC. Its translation: CASRFPPGQYF.

The V call is TRBV9, the J call TRBJ2-1; maybe TRBD2 (6 bases). V was trimmed by 0 bases and J by 3 bases, leaving 7 bases between them. CDR1 is SGDLS and CDR2 is YYNGEE in the germline V gene. The CDR3 totals 14 residues. The chain's CDR3 is CASSVAGDYNEQFF. The DNA of the CDR3 is TGTGCCAGCAGCGTAGCGGGGGACTACAATGAGCAGTTCTTC.

The chain employs TRBV30 and TRBJ1-3; TRBD1 agrees at 9 bases. V shed 3 bases, J shed 3 bases, and the junction held 9 bases outside the gene matches. Germline lookup yields CDR1 GTSNPN and CDR2 SVGIG (reference sequence). The CDR3 runs 16 residues. In nucleotides, the CDR3 is TGTGCCTGGAGACCGGGGACAGGGAGAAGTGGAAACACCATATATTTT. Encoded protein: CAWRPGTGRSGNTIYF.

The chain carries TRBV7-9 and TRBJ2-2; no clear D. V was pared by 0 bases and J by 4 bases, with 12 bases between. The germline V gene has CDR1 SEHNR and CDR2 FQNEAQ (reference sequence). The CDR3 runs to 16 residues. DNA of the CDR3: TGTGCCAGCAGCTTAGCCGGGTCACGAGGCACCGGGGAGCTGTTTTTT. This encodes CASSLAGSRGTGELFF.

This sequence joins TRBV7-9 and TRBJ2-2; possible D gene TRBD2, 6 bases. The V end was cut by 6 bases, the J end by 6 bases, with 11 bases between. The germline CDR1 and CDR2 sequences are SEHNR and FQNEAQ (reference sequence). This CDR3 region has 13 residues. This CDR3 is CASRPEGSGELFF. The CDR3 DNA follows: TGTGCCAGCAGACCGGAGGGATCCGGGGAGCTGTTTTTT.

The V and J genes are TRBV7-9 and TRBJ2-7; D may be TRBD2 (6 bases). Germline assignment: CDR1 SEHNR and CDR2 FQNEAQ (reference sequence). V gave up 6 bases and J gave up 0 bases, with 9 bases separating them. The CDR3 consists of 13 residues. As DNA, the CDR3 is TGTGCCAGCAGTGCGGGGAGCTCCTACGAGCAGTACTTC. Protein product: CASSAGSSYEQYF.